Given below is one T cell receptor (beta chain) in context. These data belong to a study of glioma-infiltrating T cells after dendritic cell vaccination. Input was 1.5 to 2.5 ug genomic DNA, or all available if less. Amplification used 60 V beta primers and 13 J beta primers. Assay used: immunoSEQ multiplex PCR; TCRdb lists only in-frame clones, some missing. The table has more than 95,000 clones, around 80% seen once. The V gene end was trimmed by 3 bases and the J gene end by 0 bases; junction bases not matched to a gene: 8. CDR3 length equals 15 residues. Germline-derived CDR1 and CDR2 are GTSNPN and SVGIG (reference sequence). Time point reported: after dendritic cell vaccination, including at tumor progression/relapse.

V and J are TRBV30 and TRBJ2-7; 7 bases agree with TRBD2. This material consisted of blood, taken after dendritic cell vaccination. The source is a human donor with glioblastoma. The CDR3 DNA reads as TGTGCCTGGAGGGGGGACTATCGGAGCTCCTACGAGCAGTACTTC. Translating gives CAWRGDYRSSYEQYF.